The rows below give T cell receptor beta chains drawn from one sample of a study of PD-1 blockade in classical Hodgkin lymphoma. Data came from immunoSEQ multiplex PCR; TCRdb stores just in-frame clones and leaves some out. In the table there are roughly 60,000 clones, 91% of which are singletons. The specimen was peripheral blood mononuclear cells (PBMCs), collected before the fourth cycle of nivolumab. Receptors were obtained from a human donor with classical Hodgkin lymphoma. The CDR3 runs from the conserved cysteine through the conserved F or W. A D gene is named only where the DNA matches it firmly. The listing skips clone size in some rows; elsewhere it reads once, few, many or a size class.

D	length	size	V	J	DNA	CDR3
.	15	.	TRBV5-1	TRBJ2-7	TGCGCCAGCAGGTTTTTCAGCCAGACTACCTACGAGCAGTACTTC	CASRFFSQTTYEQYF
.	15	.	TRBV7-4	TRBJ1-6	TGTGCCAGCAGCTTAGGGGAGGGTGGAAATTCACCCCTCCACTTT	CASSLGEGGNSPLHF
.	12	.	TRBV7-2	TRBJ2-5	TGTGCCAGCAGCTTAGGGTCTCAGACCCAGTACTTC	CASSLGSQTQYF
.	15	.	TRBV28	TRBJ2-3	TGTGCCAGCAGGTTTGGGGGATTGGGCACAGATACGCAGTATTTT	CASRFGGLGTDTQYF
.	13	.	TRBV6-5	TRBJ1-5	TGTGCCAGCAGTTATAGTGACAATCAGCCCCAGCATTTT	CASSYSDNQPQHF
.	13	.	TRBV19	TRBJ1-1	TGTGCCAGTAGGGGGAGTCTGAATGGTAACGCTTTCTTT	CASRGSLNGNAFF
TRBD1	14	.	TRBV11-1	TRBJ1-6	TGTGCCAGCAGCATTCGGACAGGGCAATCACCCCTCCACTTT	CASSIRTGQSPLHF
TRBD2	16	once	TRBV9	TRBJ2-2	TGTGCCAGCAGCGGACCGGGGGGATTAAACACCGGGGAGCTGTTTTTT	CASSGPGGLNTGELFF
TRBD1	15	.	TRBV27	TRBJ2-7	TGTGCCAGCAGTGCTATGGACAGGGCGAGCTACGAGCAGTACTTC	CASSAMDRASYEQYF
TRBD1	13	.	TRBV28	TRBJ2-7	TGTGCCAGCAGACCGGGGACAGGGGACGAGCAGTACTTC	CASRPGTGDEQYF
.	15	.	TRBV2	TRBJ1-3	TGTGCCAGCAGGGGCGGGAACCGAAGGGGAAACACCATATATTTT	CASRGGNRRGNTIYF
.	15	.	TRBV19	TRBJ1-5	TGTGCCAGTAGTAGGGACTCCTATAGCAATCAGCCCCAGCATTTT	CASSRDSYSNQPQHF
.	12	.	TRBV6-1	TRBJ2-7	TGTGCCAGCAGTAGGGGATCCTACGAGCAGTACTTC	CASSRGSYEQYF
TRBD1	18	.	TRBV7-8	TRBJ1-2	TGTGCCAGCAGCCCTAAGCCCGGATTACAGGGGGAAAACTATGGCTACACCTTC	CASSPKPGLQGENYGYTF
.	14	.	TRBV6-5	TRBJ1-1	TGTGCCAGCAGTTACCTGTCCGGAAACACTGAAGCTTTCTTT	CASSYLSGNTEAFF
TRBD1	11	.	TRBV6-1	TRBJ2-3	TGTGCCAGCAGGGGACAGCTTACGCAGTATTTT	CASRGQLTQYF
.	14	.	TRBV15	TRBJ2-1	TGTGCCACCAGCAGAGCGGGCTCCTACAATGAGCAGTTCTTC	CATSRAGSYNEQFF
TRBD2	12	.	TRBV12-5	TRBJ2-7	TGTGCTAGTGGGACTAGCGGTCCCGAGCAGTACTTC	CASGTSGPEQYF
.	12	.	TRBV29-1	TRBJ1-1	TGCAGCCTTGCCCCAGGGAACACTGAAGCTTTCTTT	CSLAPGNTEAFF
.	13	.	TRBV7-8	TRBJ2-5	TGTGCCAGCAGCCCACAGGGAGTCGAGACCCAGTACTTC	CASSPQGVETQYF
.	15	.	TRBV5-4	TRBJ1-4	TGTGCCAGCAGCCCTGACCTATCAACTAATGAAAAACTGTTTTTT	CASSPDLSTNEKLFF
.	14	.	TRBV28	TRBJ1-2	TGTGCCAGCAGTTTTAGGGGGACCGGTGTTGGCTACACCTTC	CASSFRGTGVGYTF
.	15	.	TRBV5-6	TRBJ2-1	TGTGCCAGCAACACCGTGGCGAGACCTTGGAATGAGCAGTTCTTC	CASNTVARPWNEQFF
.	16	.	TRBV28	TRBJ1-2	TGTGCCAGCAGTTTAAGAGGAGGGGACCACCGCTATGGCTACACCTTC	CASSLRGGDHRYGYTF
.	18	.	TRBV5-6	TRBJ1-1	TGTGCCAGCAGCTTTTTGACGAGGGTTCCTACAATTCAGGGTGAAGCTTTCTTT	CASSFLTRVPTIQGEAFF
TRBD1	12	.	TRBV10-3	TRBJ2-5	TGTGCCATCAGTGGGACAGGGGAGACCCAGTACTTC	CAISGTGETQYF
TRBD1	16	.	TRBV5-4	TRBJ1-1	TGTGCCAGCAGCCGTCACCTAGGGGGCCCGAACACTGAAGCTTTCTTT	CASSRHLGGPNTEAFF
.	16	.	TRBV2	TRBJ1-6	TGTGCCAGCAGTACCCCCTTCAGCTCCTATAATTCACCCCTCCACTTT	CASSTPFSSYNSPLHF
TRBD2	17	.	TRBV9	TRBJ2-5	TGTGCCAGCAGCGTAGATAGCGGGGGGGACTGGCAAGAGACCCAGTACTTC	CASSVDSGGDWQETQYF
TRBD1	19	.	TRBV5-1	TRBJ1-5	TGCGCCAGCAGCCCGGGACAGGGAAGCCCAGGGGGGGGCAATCAGCCCCAGCATTTT	CASSPGQGSPGGGNQPQHF
.	11	.	TRBV4-1	TRBJ1-1	TGCGCCAGCAGCCAAGATGAAGCTGCTTTCTTT	CASSQDEAAFF
.	14	once	TRBV5-8	TRBJ2-3	TGTGCCAGCAGCTCCAGAACAGGGTTAGATACGCAGTATTTT	CASSSRTGLDTQYF
TRBD1	18	.	TRBV15	TRBJ1-2	TGTGCCACCAGCAGAGTACCGGGACAGCTACCAGTACACTATGGCTACACCTTC	CATSRVPGQLPVHYGYTF
.	14	.	TRBV9	TRBJ2-3	TGTGCCAGCAGCGTAGAACGACAAGCAGATACGCAGTATTTT	CASSVERQADTQYF
.	14	.	TRBV6-5	TRBJ1-2	TGTGCCAGCAGTAACAGGGCCCGGGACTATGGCTACACCTTC	CASSNRARDYGYTF